This TCR beta chain originates from a study of identifying expanded T cells in peripheral blood. Overall study results and limits: About 1.2 clones differed between technical replicates, versus roughly 16 and 20 over time. Across healthy donors, higher total template counts meant significantly greater approximately 2-week count variance.

This CDR3 has 16 amino acids. J lost 3 bases, V lost 5 bases, and 9 bases had no gene match. Germline V lookup: CDR1 LNHDA, CDR2 SQIVND (reference sequence). Only in-frame clones appear in the TCRdb table, and some are missing; sequencing was by immunoSEQ multiplex PCR. The sample carries approximately 90,000 clones, around 83% recorded once. This clone was found once. The antigen is not known. The chain combines TRBV19 with TRBJ2-7; 11 bases agree with TRBD1. The sample consisted of blood. The sequence was obtained from a person aged 18 to 70 in good health. The CDR3 nucleotides are TGTGCCAGTAGTCTCTACTCCGGGACAGGGGGCTACGAGCAGTACTTC. Its protein product is CASSLYSGTGGYEQYF.